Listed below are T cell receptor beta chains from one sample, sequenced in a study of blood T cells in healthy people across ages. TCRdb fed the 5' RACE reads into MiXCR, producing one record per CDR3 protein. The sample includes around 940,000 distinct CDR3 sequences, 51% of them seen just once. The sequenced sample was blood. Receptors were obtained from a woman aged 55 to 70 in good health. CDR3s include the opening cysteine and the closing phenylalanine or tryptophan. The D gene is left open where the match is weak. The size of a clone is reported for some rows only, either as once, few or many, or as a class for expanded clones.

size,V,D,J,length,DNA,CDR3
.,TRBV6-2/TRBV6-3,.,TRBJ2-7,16,TGTGCCAGCAGTTACCCACCCTACAGGGAACTACGTGAGCAGTACTTC,CASSYPPYRELREQYF
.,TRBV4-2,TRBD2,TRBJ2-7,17,TGTGCCAGCAGCCAAGATGCTAGCGGGAGCAGCTCCTACGAGCAGTACTTC,CASSQDASGSSSYEQYF
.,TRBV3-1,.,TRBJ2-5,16,TGTGCCAGCAGCCAACGCGGACAGAACCTGGTCCGGACCCAGTACTTC,CASSQRGQNLVRTQYF
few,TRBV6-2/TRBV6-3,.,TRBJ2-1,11,TGTGCCTGCCTGGGACTCAATGAGCAGTTCTTC,CACLGLNEQFF
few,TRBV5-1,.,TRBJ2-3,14,TGCGCCAGCAGCTTGGATATCAACACAGATACGCAGTATTTT,CASSLDINTDTQYF
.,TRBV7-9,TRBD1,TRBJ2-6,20,TGCGCCAGCAGCTCGTACAGAGGGACAGGGTACCCTCCTGGGGCCAACGTCCTGACTTTC,CASSSYRGTGYPPGANVLTF
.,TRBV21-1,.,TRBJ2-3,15,TGTGCCAGCAGGAAGGAGGCGGGAGTTGTTGATACGCAGTATTTT,CASRKEAGVVDTQYF
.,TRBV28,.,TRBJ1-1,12,TGTGCCAGCAGATCGACAGGTATTGAAGCTTTCTTT,CASRSTGIEAFF
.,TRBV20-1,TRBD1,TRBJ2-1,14,TGCAGTGCAATATCTGGGACAGCCTACAATGAGCAGTTCTTC,CSAISGTAYNEQFF
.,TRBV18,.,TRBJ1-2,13,TGTGCCAGCTCACCACCGGAAGGGGTTGGCTACACCTTC,CASSPPEGVGYTF
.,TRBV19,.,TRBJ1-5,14,TGTGCCACCCTGACTCCAGAGGGGAATCAGCCCCAGCATTTT,CATLTPEGNQPQHF
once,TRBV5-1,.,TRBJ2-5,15,TGCGCCAGCAGCCCGACTCGGGCAAATTTACAGACCCAGTACTTC,CASSPTRANLQTQYF
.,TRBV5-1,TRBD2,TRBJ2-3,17,TGCGCCAGCAGCTTGCTAGCGGGAGGCCCTACGGAAGGTACGCAGTATTTT,CASSLLAGGPTEGTQYF
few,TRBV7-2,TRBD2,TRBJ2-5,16,TGTGCCAGCAGGCCGGCCGGGACTAGCGGGATAGGGACCCAGTACTTC,CASRPAGTSGIGTQYF
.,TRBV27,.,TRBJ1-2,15,TGTGCCAGCAGTTTATTTTCAGGCTCCAACTATGGCTACACCTTC,CASSLFSGSNYGYTF
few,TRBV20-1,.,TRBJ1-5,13,TGCAGTGCTAGAGTAGGGGGGCATCAGCCCCAGCATTTT,CSARVGGHQPQHF
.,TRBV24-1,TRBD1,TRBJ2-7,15,TGTGCCACCAGTGATTTAGGGACAGGGGCCCAGCAGCAGTACTTC,CATSDLGTGAQQQYF
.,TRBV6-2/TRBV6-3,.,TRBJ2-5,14,TGTGCCAGCAGTCCCCCAAGAAGGGGAGAGACCCGGTACTTC,CASSPPRRGETRYF
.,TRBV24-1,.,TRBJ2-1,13,TGTGCCACCAGTGACGCCGTAGTAGTTGAGCAGTTCTTC,CATSDAVVVEQFF
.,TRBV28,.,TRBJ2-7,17,TGTGCCAGCAGTCCTCCTGGACTAGGGCCAAGGGGGTACGAGCAGTACTTC,CASSPPGLGPRGYEQYF
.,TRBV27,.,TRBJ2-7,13,TGTGCCAGCTCAGGTGAGCGGCCCTACGAGCAGTACTTC,CASSGERPYEQYF
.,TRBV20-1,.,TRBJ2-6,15,TGCAGTGCTAGCGGGAGAGGGTTTGGGGCCAACGTCCTGACTTTC,CSASGRGFGANVLTF
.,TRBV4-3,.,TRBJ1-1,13,TGCGCCAGCAGCCAAGATTCCCCTTTTGAAGCTTTCTTT,CASSQDSPFEAFF